This TCR beta chain is drawn from a study of neurological immune-mediated disorders. General study results and limits: In HTLV-1-associated myelopathy, TCR clonal expansion was greatest, whereas multiple sclerosis had the least, falling below healthy controls.

Synthesis of cDNA was performed by 5'RACE using 10-nucleotide random UMIs. Over 190 million TCR-beta sequences from 15-18 subjects were obtained in each sequencing run. TCRdb itself ran the 5' RACE reads through MiXCR, one entry per CDR3 protein. The data show about 120,000 distinct CDR3 sequences, roughly 3.2% seen once. The sample holds many counts of this clonotype. The antigen is undetermined. The unsorted libraries were prepared from 2 million PBMCs (stored at -80 C). Trimming cost V 6 bases and J 2 bases; bases outside gene matches: 4. The CDR3 has 14 residues. Germline loops: CDR1 SEHNR, CDR2 FQNEAQ (reference sequence).

The V and J genes are TRBV7-9 and TRBJ2-1; 7 nucleotides agree with TRBD1. The sample was PBMCs. The clonotype originates from a woman under 40 with multiple sclerosis. CDR3 sequence (DNA): TGTGCCAGCAGGCCTGGGACAGCCTACAATGAGCAGTTCTTC. It yields the protein CASRPGTAYNEQFF. The full variable domain, rest sourced from reference TRBV7-9 and TRBJ2-1, is DTGVSQNPRHKITKRGQNVTFRCDPISEHNRLYWYRQTLGQGPEFLTYFQNEAQLEKSRLLSDRFSAERPKGSFSTLEIQRTEQGDSAMYLCASRPGTAYNEQFFGPGTRLTVL.